The source of this T cell receptor (beta chain) is a study of T cells after yellow fever vaccination. About the research overall: Any fraction with a low cell number was prepared using SMART-Seq v4 Ultra Low Input. Study-wide findings and caveats: Booster samples showed a return of most primary-vaccination clones (almost 97% CD4, 85% to 90% CD8). Abundant clonotypes (contaminants from the bulk population) could be present in FACS-sorted repertoires.

This CDR3 is 12 amino acids long. CDR1 and CDR2 (germline): SGHRS, YFSETQ. V lost 0 bases to trimming and J lost 5 bases, with 4 bases between them. Turning to this clonotype: Antigen unknown.

TCR cDNA, made by 5'RACE template switching, carried an added universal primer site and UMIs. Each CDR3 protein gets one entry after TCRdb re-called the 5' RACE reads with MiXCR. This sample has under 400,000 distinct CDR3 sequences, with around an eighth found just once. The source is a man aged 18 to 29 who received the YFV17D yellow fever vaccine. The material sequenced was CD4+ T cells sorted from PBMCs, taken 15 days after the yellow fever booster vaccination. This chain links TRBV5-1 with TRBJ2-3; D is unclear. In DNA, the CDR3 is TGCGCCAGCAGCTTGGACTTAGATACGCAGTATTTT. Amino acids: CASSLDLDTQYF.